The sample holds a few counts of the clone carrying this TCR beta chain. Its target is not known. The data stem from a study of T cells in Graves' hyperthyroidism and ophthalmopathy. General study results and limits: Stable hyperthyroidism was told apart from ophthalmopathy by a model built on 13 V-J features. The blood repertoire included most of the expanded thyroid clonotypes above 0.001.

CDR3 size: 12 residues. Germline CDR1 is KGHSH and CDR2 is LQKENI. V shed 0 bases and J shed 8 bases, with 5 bases lying between them. With duration under 3 months, ophthalmopathy was active: Clinical Activity Score at least 3, NOSPECS at least 4. The diagnostic basis comprised clinical symptoms, serum thyroxine and TRAb, thyroid ultrasound and orbital computed tomography. RNA transcripts yielded amplified TCR beta CDR3 regions. An initial round of RT-PCR targeting the TCR CDR3 relied on the HTBI primer set. TCRdb passed the multiplex PCR reads through MiXCR, listing each CDR3 protein once. Seen here are some 530,000 distinct CDR3 sequences, around a fifth observed once, and the top ten hold roughly 49%.

The sequencing sample was made of blood. The chain joins TRBV18 to TRBJ2-4; unclear D gene. The receptor was derived from a woman in her sixties or seventies with Graves' ophthalmopathy. In DNA form, the CDR3 reads TGTGCCAGCTCACCACCTGGAGACATTCAGTACTTC. Translation: CASSPPGDIQYF.